This T cell receptor (beta chain) was recovered during a study of CXCR3-negative and CXCR3-positive naive CD8 T cells. Germline V lookup: CDR1 SEHNR, CDR2 FQNEAQ (reference sequence). The CDR3 totals 15 residues. The libraries of TRB cDNA were constructed through 5' RACE using UMI labels. TCRdb re-analyzed the 5' RACE reads; it lists each CDR3 protein once, without DNA. With about 50,000 distinct CDR3 sequences in the sample, the ten largest clones hold around 0.6%. As for this clonotype: Antigen specificity is unknown.

Study results and limitations: CXCR3-expressing naive cells carried TRB CDR3s more hydrophobic than those of CXCR3-negative naive cells. Both naive subsets had comparably high diversity; memory CD8+ cells much lower. Cryopreservation partially lowered CXCR3 expression, so most assays used fresh PBMCs.

Naive cells were sorted as CD45RO-, CCR7+, CD27+ and CD95-. J is TRBJ2-3 and V is TRBV7-9; TCRdb designates TRBD1, a call that cannot be tested without DNA. The sequence was collected from a human donor in good health. Some clones in this sample may be carry-over from other donors' samples. Material for sequencing was naive CXCR3+ CD8+ T cells from blood. Subset denoted: CD45RO-CCR7+CD27+CD95- naive CD8+ T cells expressing CXCR3 (TNR3+). CDR3 amino acids: CASGSSGGSVDTQYF. Complete variable domain (other parts from reference TRBV7-9 and TRBJ2-3): DTGVSQNPRHKITKRGQNVTFRCDPISEHNRLYWYRQTLGQGPEFLTYFQNEAQLEKSRLLSDRFSAERPKGSFSTLEIQRTEQGDSAMYLCASGSSGGSVDTQYFGPGTRLTVL.